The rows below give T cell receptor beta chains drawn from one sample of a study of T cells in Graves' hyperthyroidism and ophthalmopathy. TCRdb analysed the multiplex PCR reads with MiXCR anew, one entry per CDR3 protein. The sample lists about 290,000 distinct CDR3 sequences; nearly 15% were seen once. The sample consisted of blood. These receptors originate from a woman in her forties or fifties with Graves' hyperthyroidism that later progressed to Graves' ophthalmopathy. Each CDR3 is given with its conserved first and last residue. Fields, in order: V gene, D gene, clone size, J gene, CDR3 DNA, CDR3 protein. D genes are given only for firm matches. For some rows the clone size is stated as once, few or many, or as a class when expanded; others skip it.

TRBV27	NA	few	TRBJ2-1	TGTGCCAGCAGTCCCCGAGACAGGGGAGGGAAGCAGTTCTTC	CASSPRDRGGKQFF
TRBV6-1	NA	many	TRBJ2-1	TGTGCCAGCAGGGACCTTGACTGGTGGGCTTACAATGAGCAGTTCTTC	CASRDLDWWAYNEQFF
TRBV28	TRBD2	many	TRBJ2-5	TGTGCCAGCAGTCGTAGCGGGGAAGAGACCCAGTACTTC	CASSRSGEETQYF
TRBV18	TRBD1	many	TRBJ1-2	TGTGCCAGCTCAGATATGACAGGGCGCCTCTATGGCTACACCTTC	CASSDMTGRLYGYTF
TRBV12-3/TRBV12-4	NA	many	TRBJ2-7	TGTGCCAGCAGTCAGGGACCACGGAGGACTGCCGAGCAGTACTTC	CASSQGPRRTAEQYF
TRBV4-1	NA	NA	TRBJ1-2	TGCGCCAGCAGCCAAGTTACGGGGAACTATGGCTACACCTTC	CASSQVTGNYGYTF
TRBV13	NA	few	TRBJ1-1	TGTGCCAGCAGCCCTTCCGCCGGAACTGAAGCTTTCTTT	CASSPSAGTEAFF
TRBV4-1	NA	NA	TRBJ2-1	TGCGCCAGCAGCCCCCTTAGTGCCAATGAGCAGTTCTTC	CASSPLSANEQFF
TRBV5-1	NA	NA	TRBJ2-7	TGCGCCAGCAGCCGGGACTCCCCAACCTACGAGCAGTACTTC	CASSRDSPTYEQYF
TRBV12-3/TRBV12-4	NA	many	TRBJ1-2	TGTGCCAGCAGTTTTGGAGTTTATGGCTACACCTTC	CASSFGVYGYTF
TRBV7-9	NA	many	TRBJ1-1	TGTGCCAGCAGCTTCGTCGAGGGGACTGAAGCTTTCTTT	CASSFVEGTEAFF
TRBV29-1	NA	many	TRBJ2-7	TGCAGCGTTTTCGGAACCTACGAGCAGTACTTC	CSVFGTYEQYF
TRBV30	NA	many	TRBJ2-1	TGTGCCTGGAGTCTGGAGGCCGCCGGGGATGAGCAGTTCTTC	CAWSLEAAGDEQFF
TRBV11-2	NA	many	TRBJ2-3	TGTGCCAGCAGCTGGTTAACAGATACGCAGTATTTT	CASSWLTDTQYF
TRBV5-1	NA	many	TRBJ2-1	TGCGCCAGCAGCCTACAGACCACGACCTACAATGAGCAGTTCTTC	CASSLQTTTYNEQFF
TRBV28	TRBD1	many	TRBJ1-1	TGTGCCAGCAGTACCTACAGGGGGCGAGACACTGAAGCTTTCTTT	CASSTYRGRDTEAFF
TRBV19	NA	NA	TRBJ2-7	TGTGCCAGTTCCTCCGACAGTTCGGTCTACGAGCAGTACTTC	CASSSDSSVYEQYF
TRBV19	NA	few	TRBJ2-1	TGTGCCAGTAGTATAAGCAGATTTTCCTACAATGAGCAGTTCTTC	CASSISRFSYNEQFF
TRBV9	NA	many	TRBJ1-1	TGTGCCAGCAGCGAGGGGGGGGGAGTAACTGAAGCTTTCTTT	CASSEGGGVTEAFF
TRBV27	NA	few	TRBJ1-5	TGTGCCAGCAGCCCCTGGGGGAGAGGGTACAATCAGCCCCAGCATTTT	CASSPWGRGYNQPQHF
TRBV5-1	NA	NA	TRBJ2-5	TGCGCCAGCCTCCTATCCCCGGCCGGGGAACAGGGGACCCAGTACTTC	CASLLSPAGEQGTQYF
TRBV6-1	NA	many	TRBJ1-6	TGTGCCAGCAGTGAAGTGGGGGCCAGCAAGGGCTCACCCCTCCACTTT	CASSEVGASKGSPLHF
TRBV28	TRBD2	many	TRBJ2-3	TGTGCCAGCAGTTCGACTAGCGGGAGCACAGATACGCAGTATTTT	CASSSTSGSTDTQYF
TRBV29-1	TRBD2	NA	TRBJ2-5	TGCAGCGTTTCTAGCGGTCAGGGTAAGGGAGACCAGTACTTC	CSVSSGQGKGDQYF
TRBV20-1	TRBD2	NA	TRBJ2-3	TGCAGTGCTGCCGGACTAGCGGGAGTACGGGCAGATACGCAGTATTTT	CSAAGLAGVRADTQYF
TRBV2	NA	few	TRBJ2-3	TGTGCCAGCTCCCGGGAAGGGCTAGATACGCAGTATTTT	CASSREGLDTQYF
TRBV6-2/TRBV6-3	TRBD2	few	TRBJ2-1	TGTGCCAGCAGCCTTCCGACTAGCGGAAATTACAATGAGCAGTTCTTC	CASSLPTSGNYNEQFF
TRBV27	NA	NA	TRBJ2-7	TGTGCCAGGAAAAGGGGGTACGAGCAGTACTTC	CARKRGYEQYF
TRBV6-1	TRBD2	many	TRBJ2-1	TGTGCCAGCAGTCCGGTCGGACTAGCGCCGTACAATGAGCAGTTCTTC	CASSPVGLAPYNEQFF
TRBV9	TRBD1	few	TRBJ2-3	TGTGCCAGCAGCGTACGGACAGGGGAAAACACAGATACGCAGTATTTT	CASSVRTGENTDTQYF
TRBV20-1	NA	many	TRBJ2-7	TGCAGTGCTAGTTCTTTCAGGGGTTGGTCCTACGAGCAGTACTTC	CSASSFRGWSYEQYF
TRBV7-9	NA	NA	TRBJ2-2	TGTGCCAGCAGCGGTTACACCGGGGAGCTGTTTTTT	CASSGYTGELFF
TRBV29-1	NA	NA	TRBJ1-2	TGCAGCGTTGATGAGGGCAGGTTTTTCGAGGGCTACACCTTC	CSVDEGRFFEGYTF
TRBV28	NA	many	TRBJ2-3	TGTGCCAGCAGCCCCCCCCCGGGACCAGATACGCAGTATTTT	CASSPPPGPDTQYF
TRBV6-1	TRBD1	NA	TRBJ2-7	TGTGCCAGCAGAGGCGACAGGGGCTGGTACGAGCAGTACTTC	CASRGDRGWYEQYF
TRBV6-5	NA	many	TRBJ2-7	TGTGCCAGCAGTTCCCTCACCTACGAGCAGTACTTC	CASSSLTYEQYF
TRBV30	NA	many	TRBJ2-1	TGTGCCTGGAGTGTACCAGGGCTAGGGAGCAATGAGCAGTTCTTC	CAWSVPGLGSNEQFF
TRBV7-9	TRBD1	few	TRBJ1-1	TGTGCCAGCAGCTTGGGACAGGGGGTCCGCATGAACACTGAAGCTTTCTTT	CASSLGQGVRMNTEAFF
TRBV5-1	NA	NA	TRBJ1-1	TGCGCCAGCAGCTTGGGGTTACAGGGTGGCGCTTTCTTT	CASSLGLQGGAFF
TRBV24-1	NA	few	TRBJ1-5	TGTGCCACCATGGACGGTTCAAATCAGCCCCAGCATTTT	CATMDGSNQPQHF
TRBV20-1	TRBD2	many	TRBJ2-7	TGCAGTGCTAGCGGAAGTAGCGGGAGTGGGAGGGAGCAGTACTTC	CSASGSSGSGREQYF
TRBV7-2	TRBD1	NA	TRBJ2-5	TGTGCCAGCAGCTTTCTGTTAGGGGGCTATGAAGAGACCCAGTACTTC	CASSFLLGGYEETQYF
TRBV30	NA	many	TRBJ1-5	TGTGCCTGGAGTGAAGGGTTTCAGCCCCAGCATTTT	CAWSEGFQPQHF
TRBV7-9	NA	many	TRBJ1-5	TGTGCCAGCAGCTTAGCCAGGGCAGGCAATCAGCCCCAGCATTTT	CASSLARAGNQPQHF
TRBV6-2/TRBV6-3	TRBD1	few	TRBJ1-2	TGTGCCAGCAGTTACCCGACAGGGGGAGGTAACTATGGCTACACCTTC	CASSYPTGGGNYGYTF
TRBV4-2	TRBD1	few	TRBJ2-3	TGTGCCAGCAGCCAAGACTGGGGACAGTATTGGTCAGATACGCAGTATTTT	CASSQDWGQYWSDTQYF